This T cell receptor (beta chain) stems from a study of T cell clonality in common variable immunodeficiency. Equal genomic DNA amounts from CVID and control samples were sequenced. Some clones are missing from TCRdb's copy, which holds only in-frame ones; the method was immunoSEQ multiplex PCR. The repertoire shows under 35,000 clones, none seen only once; the top ten take around 5.9%. This CDR3 contains 15 residues. V lost 11 bases and J lost 9, with 23 bases in between. Germline V lookup: CDR1 SNHLY, CDR2 FYNNEI. Details on this clone: Its antigen is still unknown. The CDR3 extends 3 residues past the end of the read, so its final part is completed from the germline J gene.

Findings of the study overall: In common variable immunodeficiency, TCR beta chains reportedly carried fewer deletions and N-nucleotide insertions.

The J gene is TRBJ1-6, the V gene TRBV2; TRBD1 might be the D (6 bases). The sequenced sample consisted of peripheral blood mononuclear cells. The sequence was collected from a human donor with common variable immunodeficiency. The CDR3 protein is CAVQADSPSSSPLHF. CDR3 DNA, as far as it was read: TGTGCCGTTCAAGCGGACAGTCCTTCTTCTTCACCC. Full variable domain (missing parts from reference TRBV2 and TRBJ1-6): EPEVTQTPSHQVTQMGQEVILRCVPISNHLYFYWYRQILGQKVEFLVSFYNNEISEKSEIFDDQFSVERPDGSNFTLKIRSTKLEDSAMYFCAVQADSPSSSPLHFGNGTRLTVT.